The next 6 T cell receptor beta chains were all read from a single sample in a study of control samples from healthy donors and cancer patients. TCRdb keeps only in-frame clones here, not all; method: immunoSEQ multiplex PCR. The table shows roughly 100,000 clones, with approximately 90% occurring only once. Material for sequencing was blood. These receptors came from a woman aged 45-65 years in good health.

The gene calls are TRBV7-9 and TRBJ2-1, with 16 bases identical to TRBD2. The ends lost 5 bases at V and 8 bases at J; junction bases unmatched: 15. Germline V gene data show CDR1 as SEHNR and CDR2 as FQNEAQ (reference sequence). This CDR3 is built from 19 residues. CDR3 in DNA: TGTGCCAGCAGCCACACCGGGACTAGCGGGAGGGTAATAGTCTATGAGCAGTTCTTC. Translated: CASSHTGTSGRVIVYEQFF.

This clone has just a few counts. This rearrangement joins TRBV7-3 to TRBJ2-1, with a possible D match to TRBD2 (6 bases). From germline, CDR1 is SGHTA and CDR2 FQGTGA. V lost 6 bases, J lost 0 bases, and 12 bases lay in between. The CDR3 consists of 15 residues. The CDR3 loop reads CASSLSGSSYNEQFF. The CDR3 nucleotides read TGTGCCAGCAGTCTTTCCGGGAGCTCCTACAATGAGCAGTTCTTC.

This CDR3 reads CASSQGSVTGELFF. CDR3 bases: TGCGCCAGCAGCCAAGGGTCCGTAACCGGGGAGCTGTTTTTT. This chain joins TRBV4-1 and TRBJ2-2; D remains unclear. Trimming left V 1 base short and J 5 bases short, with 8 bases between. The CDR3 extends over 14 amino acids. CDR1 and CDR2 (germline): MGHRA, YSYEKL.

V and J are TRBV14 and TRBJ1-2; D is perhaps TRBD1 (6 bases). This CDR3 is 15 amino acids long. Germline V CDR1 and CDR2: SGHDN, FVKESK. V lost 1 base and J 4 bases, leaving 13 bases between the germline ends. This chain's CDR3 is CASSQGGGLGYGYTF. CDR3 nucleotide sequence: TGTGCCAGCAGCCAAGGCGGGGGGCTGGGCTATGGCTACACCTTC.

V gene TRBV29-1 combines with J gene TRBJ2-3; no clear D. Germline loops: CDR1 SQVTM, CDR2 ANQGSEA. Trimming shortened V by 0 bases and J by 5 bases, and 9 bases separated the two germline ends. The CDR3 spans 13 residues. The CDR3 reads CSVEDSFGDTQYF. CDR3 in DNA: TGCAGCGTTGAAGATTCGTTTGGAGATACGCAGTATTTT.

The chain links TRBV3-1 (or the pseudogene TRBV3-2) to TRBJ2-2, with 9 bases that match TRBD2. Germline CDR1 is LGHDT and CDR2 is YNNKEL (reference sequence). Unmatched junction bases numbered 5, after V lost 1 base and J lost 5 bases. The CDR3 has 16 residues. CDR3 amino acids: CASSQVRGGATGELFF. The CDR3 DNA is TGTGCCAGCAGCCAAGTTCGCGGGGGGGCGACCGGGGAGCTGTTTTTT.